This T cell receptor beta chain was sequenced during a study of blood T cells in healthy people across ages. Germline lookup yields CDR1 SGHTA and CDR2 FQGNSA. The V and J ends lost 5 bases and 7 bases respectively, with 15 bases between them. This CDR3 region has 14 residues. Next came a second PCR, run for about 6 to 11 cycles, which used a sample-barcoded 5' primer along with a J-beta primer mix. TCRdb independently ran MiXCR on the 5' RACE reads; one entry per CDR3 protein. The sample lists about 970,000 distinct CDR3 sequences, about 51% occurring once. The sample taken for sequencing was blood. The sequence was collected from a woman aged 55-70 years in good health. The V gene is TRBV7-2, the J gene TRBJ2-4; perhaps TRBD1 as D (6 bases). The CDR3 DNA reads as TGTGCCAGCAGCCGACGGCAGGGGCCGAACATTCAGTACTTC. This sequence encodes CASSRRQGPNIQYF.